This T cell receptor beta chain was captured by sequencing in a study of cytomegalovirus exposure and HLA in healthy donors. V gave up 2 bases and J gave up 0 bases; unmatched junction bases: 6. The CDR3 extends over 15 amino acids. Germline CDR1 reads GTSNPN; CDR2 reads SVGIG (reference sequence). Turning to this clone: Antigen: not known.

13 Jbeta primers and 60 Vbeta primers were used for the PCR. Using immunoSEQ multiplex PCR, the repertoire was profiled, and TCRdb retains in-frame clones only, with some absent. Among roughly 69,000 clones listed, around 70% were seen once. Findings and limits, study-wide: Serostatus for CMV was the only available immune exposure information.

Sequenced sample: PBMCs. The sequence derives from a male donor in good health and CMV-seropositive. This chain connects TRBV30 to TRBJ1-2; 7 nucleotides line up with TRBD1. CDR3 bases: TGTGCCTGGAGTCCCCCAGGGGGGTCTAACTATGGCTACACCTTC. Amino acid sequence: CAWSPPGGSNYGYTF.